The T cell receptor beta chain described here comes from a study of blood T cell repertoires in COVID-19. As for the study in general: Sources were T cells, B-cell-depleted T cells, or PBMCs; the material itself was cDNA or gDNA.

Sequencing used immunoSEQ multiplex PCR; TCRdb keeps in-frame clones, though not all of them. The table lists some 200,000 clones, about 90% of them singletons, with around 2.4% in the top ten. Self-reported history from a screening survey and questionnaire set each donor's cohort. Recovered Cohort 3 donors showed two negative PCRs, clearance, or symptom resolution. This clone was seen a single time. The CDR3 spans 17 residues. Deletions cut 1 base from V and 10 bases from J, with 25 bases between. Germline V gene lookup returns CDR1 MGHRA and CDR2 YSYEKL. Sequencing was performed on PBMCs or T cells enriched from blood (not recorded which). The chain has TRBV4-1 and TRBJ1-1; D remains unclear. The sequence was obtained from a woman in her thirties who had recovered from COVID-19. CDR3 in DNA: TGCGCCAGCAGCCAAGTGATGGGATCTACCTTAAAAAGCGGAGCTTTCTTT. Its translation: CASSQVMGSTLKSGAFF.